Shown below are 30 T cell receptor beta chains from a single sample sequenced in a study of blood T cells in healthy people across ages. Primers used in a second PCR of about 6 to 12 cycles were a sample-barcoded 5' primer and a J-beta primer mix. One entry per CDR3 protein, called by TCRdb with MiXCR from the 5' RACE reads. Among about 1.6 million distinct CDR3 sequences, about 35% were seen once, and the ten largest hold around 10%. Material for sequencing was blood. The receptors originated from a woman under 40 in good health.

CDR3 protein: CASSSGLAGAPYNEQFF. The CDR3 DNA reads TGTGCCAGCAGCTCTGGACTAGCGGGGGCCCCCTACAATGAGCAGTTCTTC. The J gene is TRBJ2-1, the V gene TRBV11-3; the match to TRBD2 covers 13 bases. V gave up 4 bases and J gave up 2 bases; unmatched junction bases: 5. The CDR3 totals 17 residues. The V gene's germline CDR1 is SGHNT and CDR2 YENEEA.

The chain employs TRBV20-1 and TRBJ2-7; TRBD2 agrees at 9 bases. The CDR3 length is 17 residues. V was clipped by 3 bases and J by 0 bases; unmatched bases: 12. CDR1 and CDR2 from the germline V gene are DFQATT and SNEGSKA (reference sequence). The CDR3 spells CSARGLAGLRSSYEQYF. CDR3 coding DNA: TGCAGTGCTAGGGGGCTAGCGGGGCTCAGGAGCTCCTACGAGCAGTACTTC.

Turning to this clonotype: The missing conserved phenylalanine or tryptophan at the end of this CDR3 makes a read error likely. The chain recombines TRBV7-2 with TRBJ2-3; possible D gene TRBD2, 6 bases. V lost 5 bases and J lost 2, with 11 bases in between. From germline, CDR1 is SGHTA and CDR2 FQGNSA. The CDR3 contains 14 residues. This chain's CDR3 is CASSPSDYTDTQYL. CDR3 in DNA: TGTGCCAGCAGCCCCTCGGACTACACAGATACGCAGTATTTG.

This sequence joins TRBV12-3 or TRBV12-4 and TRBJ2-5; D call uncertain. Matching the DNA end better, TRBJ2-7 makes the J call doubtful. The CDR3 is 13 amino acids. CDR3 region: CASSLVSRYEQYF. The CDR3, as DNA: TGTGCCAGCAGTTTAGTATCTCGGTACGAGCAGTACTTC.

The CDR3 loop reads CASSFGLPNTGELFF. The DNA for the CDR3 is TGTGCCAGCAGTTTTGGACTACCCAACACCGGGGAGCTGTTTTTT. The chain has TRBV12-3 or TRBV12-4 and TRBJ2-2; possible D gene TRBD2, 6 bases. The CDR3 is 15 residues long. Trimming removed 3 bases at V and 2 bases at J, with 10 bases between.

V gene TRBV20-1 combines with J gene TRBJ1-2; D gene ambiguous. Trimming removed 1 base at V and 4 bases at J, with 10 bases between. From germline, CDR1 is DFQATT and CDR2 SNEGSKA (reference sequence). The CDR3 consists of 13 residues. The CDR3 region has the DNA TGCAGTGCTAGAGGGGCCTCGGGCTATGGCTACACCTTC. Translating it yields CSARGASGYGYTF.

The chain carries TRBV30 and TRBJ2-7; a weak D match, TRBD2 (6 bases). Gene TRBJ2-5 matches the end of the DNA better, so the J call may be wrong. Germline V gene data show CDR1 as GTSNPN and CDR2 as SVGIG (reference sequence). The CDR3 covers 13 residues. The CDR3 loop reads CAWKGTLWETQYF. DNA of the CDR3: TGTGCCTGGAAGGGGACTCTGTGGGAGACCCAGTACTTC.

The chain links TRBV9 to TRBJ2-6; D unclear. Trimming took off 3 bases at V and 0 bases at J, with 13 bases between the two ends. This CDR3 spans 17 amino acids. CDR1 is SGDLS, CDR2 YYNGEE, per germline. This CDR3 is CASSGTSLRSGANVLTF. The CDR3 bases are TGTGCCAGCAGCGGCACCTCCTTGCGCTCTGGGGCCAACGTCCTGACTTTC.

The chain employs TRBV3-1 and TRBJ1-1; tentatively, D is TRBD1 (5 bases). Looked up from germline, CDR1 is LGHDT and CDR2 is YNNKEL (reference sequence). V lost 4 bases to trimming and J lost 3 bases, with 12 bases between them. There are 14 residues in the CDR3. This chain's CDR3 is CASSRPGGDTEAFF. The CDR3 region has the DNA TGTGCCAGCAGCCGCCCGGGAGGGGACACTGAAGCTTTCTTT.

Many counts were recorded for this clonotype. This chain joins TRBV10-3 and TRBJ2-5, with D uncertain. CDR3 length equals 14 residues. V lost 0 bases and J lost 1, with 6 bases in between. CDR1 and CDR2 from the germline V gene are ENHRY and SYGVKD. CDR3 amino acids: CAISESTFQETQYF. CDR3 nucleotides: TGTGCCATCAGTGAGTCCACCTTCCAAGAGACCCAGTACTTC.

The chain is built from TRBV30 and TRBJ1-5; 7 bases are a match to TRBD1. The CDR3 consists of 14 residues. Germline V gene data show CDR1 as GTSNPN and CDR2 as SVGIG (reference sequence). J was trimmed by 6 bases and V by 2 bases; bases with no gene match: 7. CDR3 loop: CAWSIQGGVQPQHF. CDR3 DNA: TGTGCCTGGAGTATCCAGGGGGGCGTTCAGCCCCAGCATTTT.

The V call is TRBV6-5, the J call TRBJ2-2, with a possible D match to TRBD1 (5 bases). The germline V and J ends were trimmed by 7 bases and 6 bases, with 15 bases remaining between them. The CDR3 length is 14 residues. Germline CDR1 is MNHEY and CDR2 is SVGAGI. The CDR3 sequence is CASKRAGLSGELFF. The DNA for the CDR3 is TGTGCCAGCAAAAGAGCAGGGTTGTCCGGGGAGCTGTTTTTT.

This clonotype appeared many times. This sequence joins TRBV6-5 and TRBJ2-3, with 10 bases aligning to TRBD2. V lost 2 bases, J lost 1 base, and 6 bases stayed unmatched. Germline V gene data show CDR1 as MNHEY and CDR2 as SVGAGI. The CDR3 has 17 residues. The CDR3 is CASSYGGLAEGTDTQYF. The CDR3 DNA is TGTGCCAGCAGTTACGGTGGACTAGCGGAGGGCACAGATACGCAGTATTTT.

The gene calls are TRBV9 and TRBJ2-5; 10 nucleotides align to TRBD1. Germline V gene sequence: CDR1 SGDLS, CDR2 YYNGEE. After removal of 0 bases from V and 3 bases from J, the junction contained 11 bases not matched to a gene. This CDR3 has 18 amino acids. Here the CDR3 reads CASSVAPTGTGVEETQYF. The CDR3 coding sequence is TGTGCCAGCAGCGTAGCTCCCACCGGGACAGGGGTTGAAGAGACCCAGTACTTC.

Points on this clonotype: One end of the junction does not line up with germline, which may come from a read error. This CDR3 is CASSQDLLRRGGDQETRYF. The CDR3 DNA is TGTGCCAGCAGCCAAGATCTCCTCCGGCGCGGGGGGGACCAAGAGACCCGGTACTTC. V and J are TRBV4-1 and TRBJ2-5, with 9 bases that match TRBD2. This CDR3 spans 19 amino acids. The germline CDR1 and CDR2 sequences are MGHRA and YSYEKL.

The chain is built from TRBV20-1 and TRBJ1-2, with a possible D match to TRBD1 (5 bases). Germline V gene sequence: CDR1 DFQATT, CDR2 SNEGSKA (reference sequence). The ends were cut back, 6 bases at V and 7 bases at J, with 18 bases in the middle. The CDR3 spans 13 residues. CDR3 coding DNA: TGCAGTGCCCCCGGGGCCGGAGGAGTTGGCTACACCTTC. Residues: CSAPGAGGVGYTF.

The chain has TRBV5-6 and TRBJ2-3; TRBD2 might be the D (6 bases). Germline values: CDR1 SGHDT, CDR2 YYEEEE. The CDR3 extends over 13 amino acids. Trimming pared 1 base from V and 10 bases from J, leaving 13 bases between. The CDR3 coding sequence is TGTGCCAGCAGCTTGAACGCGCGGGACGCGCAGTATTTT. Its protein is CASSLNARDAQYF.

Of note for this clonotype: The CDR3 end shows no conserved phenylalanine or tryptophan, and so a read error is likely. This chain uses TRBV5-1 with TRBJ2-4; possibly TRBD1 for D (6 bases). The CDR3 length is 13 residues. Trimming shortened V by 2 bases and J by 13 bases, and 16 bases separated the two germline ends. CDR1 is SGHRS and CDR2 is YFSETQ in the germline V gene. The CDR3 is CASSFLTGGEQYC. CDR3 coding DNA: TGCGCCAGCAGCTTCCTGACAGGTGGGGAGCAGTACTGC.

The CDR3: CASSAGGAGGNEQFF. CDR3 nucleotides: TGTGCCAGCAGCGCAGGGGGGGCAGGGGGTAATGAGCAGTTCTTC. The V call is TRBV7-3, the J call TRBJ2-1; perhaps D is TRBD1 or TRBD2 (7 bases each). The germline V and J ends were trimmed by 5 bases and 7 bases, with 18 bases remaining between them. The CDR3 runs to 15 residues. Germline V gene sequence: CDR1 SGHTA, CDR2 FQGTGA.

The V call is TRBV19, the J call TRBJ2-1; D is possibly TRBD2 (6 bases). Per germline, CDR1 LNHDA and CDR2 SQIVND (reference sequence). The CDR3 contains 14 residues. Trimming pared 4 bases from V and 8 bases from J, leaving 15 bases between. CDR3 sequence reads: CASSTHRELYEQFF. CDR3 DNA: TGTGCCAGTAGTACCCACCGGGAGTTGTATGAGCAGTTCTTC. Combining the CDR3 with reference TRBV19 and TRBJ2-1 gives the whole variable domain DGGITQSPKYLFRKEGQNVTLSCEQNLNHDAMYWYRQDPGQGLRLIYYSQIVNDFQKGDIAEGYSVSREKKESFPLTVTSAQKNPTAFYLCASSTHRELYEQFFGPGTRLTVL.

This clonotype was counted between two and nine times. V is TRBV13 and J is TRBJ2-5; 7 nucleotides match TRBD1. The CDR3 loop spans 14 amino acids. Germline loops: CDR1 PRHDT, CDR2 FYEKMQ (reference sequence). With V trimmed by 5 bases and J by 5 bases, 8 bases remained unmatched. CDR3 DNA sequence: TGTGCCAGCAGCCGACAGGGTTTGCGGGAGACCCAGTACTTC. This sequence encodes CASSRQGLRETQYF.

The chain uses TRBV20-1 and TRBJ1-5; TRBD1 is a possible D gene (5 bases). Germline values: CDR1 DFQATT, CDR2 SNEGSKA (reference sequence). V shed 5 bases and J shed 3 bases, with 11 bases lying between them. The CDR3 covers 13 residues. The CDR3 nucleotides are TGCAGTGCTGATCCGGGACCCAATCAGCCCCAGCATTTT. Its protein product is CSADPGPNQPQHF.

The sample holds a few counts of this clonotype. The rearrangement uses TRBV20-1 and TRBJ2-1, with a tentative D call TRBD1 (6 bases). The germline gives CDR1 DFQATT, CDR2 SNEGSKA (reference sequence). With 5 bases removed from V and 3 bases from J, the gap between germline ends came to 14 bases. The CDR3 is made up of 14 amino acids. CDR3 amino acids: CSAAAEDSYNEQFF. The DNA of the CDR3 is TGCAGTGCTGCCGCTGAGGACAGCTACAATGAGCAGTTCTTC.

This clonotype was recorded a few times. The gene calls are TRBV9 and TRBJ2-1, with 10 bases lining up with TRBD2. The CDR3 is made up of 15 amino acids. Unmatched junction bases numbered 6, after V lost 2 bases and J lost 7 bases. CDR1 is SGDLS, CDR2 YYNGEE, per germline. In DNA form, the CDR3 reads TGTGCCAGCAGCGTCGAAGCGGGAGGGTGGAATGAGCAGTTCTTC. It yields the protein CASSVEAGGWNEQFF.

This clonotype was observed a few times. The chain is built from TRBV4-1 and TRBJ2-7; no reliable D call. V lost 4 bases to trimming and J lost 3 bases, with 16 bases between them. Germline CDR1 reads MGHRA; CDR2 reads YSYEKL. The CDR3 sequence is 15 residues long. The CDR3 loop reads CASSPYSPNLYEQYF. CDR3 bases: TGCGCCAGCAGCCCCTATTCCCCGAACCTCTACGAGCAGTACTTC.

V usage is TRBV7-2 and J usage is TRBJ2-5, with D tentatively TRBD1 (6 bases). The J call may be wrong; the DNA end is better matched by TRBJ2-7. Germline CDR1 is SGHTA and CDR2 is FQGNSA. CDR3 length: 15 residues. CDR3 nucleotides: TGTGCCAGCAGCGCCGGGACACTGGGGATACGCGAGCAGTACTTC. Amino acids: CASSAGTLGIREQYF.

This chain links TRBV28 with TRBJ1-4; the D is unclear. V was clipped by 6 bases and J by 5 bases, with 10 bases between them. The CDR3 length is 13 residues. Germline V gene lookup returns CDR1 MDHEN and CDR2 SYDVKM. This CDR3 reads CASRIFRNEKLFF. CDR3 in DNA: TGTGCCAGCAGAATATTCAGGAATGAAAAACTGTTTTTT.

CDR3 nucleotides: TGTGCCACAATCATGGCCGCTGAAGCTTTCTTT. Translation: CATIMAAEAFF. The J gene is TRBJ1-1, the V gene TRBV19; D uncertain. Trimming took off 10 bases at V and 6 bases at J, with 12 bases between the two ends. Germline V gives CDR1 LNHDA, CDR2 SQIVND (reference sequence). The CDR3 totals 11 residues.

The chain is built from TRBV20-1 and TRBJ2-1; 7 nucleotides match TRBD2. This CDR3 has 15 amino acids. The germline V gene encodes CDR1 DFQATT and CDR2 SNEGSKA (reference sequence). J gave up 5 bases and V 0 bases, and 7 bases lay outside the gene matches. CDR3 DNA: TGCAGTGCTAGAGATGAAGGCGGGGGTGACAATGAGCAGTTCTTC. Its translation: CSARDEGGGDNEQFF.

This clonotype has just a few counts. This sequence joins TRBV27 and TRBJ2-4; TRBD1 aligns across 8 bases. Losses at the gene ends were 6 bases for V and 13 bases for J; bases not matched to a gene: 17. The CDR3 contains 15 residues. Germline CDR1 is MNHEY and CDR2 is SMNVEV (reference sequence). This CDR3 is CASRLQWAGGDEQYF. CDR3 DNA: TGTGCCAGCAGGCTCCAATGGGCAGGGGGCGATGAGCAGTACTTC.